This T cell receptor (beta chain) is from a study of CD8 T cells in ankylosing spondylitis. Study results and caveats: A TCR beta motif made of fewer than 10 highly homologous variants seemed typical of ankylosing spondylitis blood.

A word on this clonotype: Its antigen is not known.

TCRdb ran MiXCR on the 5' RACE reads and lists one entry per CDR3 protein. The sample lists 200,000 to 300,000 distinct CDR3 sequences; roughly a quarter were seen once. The receptor's source is a male donor with ankylosing spondylitis or in good health (not recorded which). Sequencing was performed on blood, either unsorted or a sorted T cell fraction (not recorded which).

The CDR3 region is CATSGHSEETQYF. As DNA, the CDR3 is TGTGCCACCAGCGGTCACAGTGAAGAGACCCAGTACTTC. This chain joins TRBV15 and TRBJ2-5, with unresolved D. Germline V CDR1 and CDR2: LNHNV, YYDKDF (reference sequence). This CDR3 is 13 amino acids long. V dropped 5 bases and J dropped 3 bases, with 10 bases sitting between them.